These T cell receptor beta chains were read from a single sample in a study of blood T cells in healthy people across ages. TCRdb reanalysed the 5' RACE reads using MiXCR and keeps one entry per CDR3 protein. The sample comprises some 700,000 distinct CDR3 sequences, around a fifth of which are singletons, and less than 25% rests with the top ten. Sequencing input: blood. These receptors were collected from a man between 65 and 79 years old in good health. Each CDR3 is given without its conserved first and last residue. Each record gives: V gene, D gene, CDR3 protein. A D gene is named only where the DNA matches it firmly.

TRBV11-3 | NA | ASSLGHGTEAF
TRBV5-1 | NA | ASSSGSSYEQY
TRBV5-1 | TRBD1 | ASSMGQMNTEAF
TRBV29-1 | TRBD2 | SVEDFASGSPETQY
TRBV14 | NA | ASSPHSGEQF
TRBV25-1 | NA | ASSEGRVGNQPQH
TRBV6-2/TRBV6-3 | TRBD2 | ASISQRERGTGELF
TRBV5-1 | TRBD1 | ASSLRFPGQGFDGYT
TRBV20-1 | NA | SAREEDSPLH
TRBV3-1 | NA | ASSHVGAGYT
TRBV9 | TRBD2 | ASSFSGGAIPNEQF
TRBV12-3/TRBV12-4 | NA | ASSSRQRGGPSNYGYT
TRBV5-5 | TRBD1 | ASSSTGTGAGYT
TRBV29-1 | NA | SVTATGSLNEQF
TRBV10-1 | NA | ASQAGEGEKLF
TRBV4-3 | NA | ASSRQAQNTEAF
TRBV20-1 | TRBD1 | SPRVTGEENTEAF
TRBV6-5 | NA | ASSYSVDMNTEAF
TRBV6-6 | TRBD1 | ASGTTGGGETQY
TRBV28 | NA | ASRARINEQF
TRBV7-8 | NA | ASSLGGRRTEAF
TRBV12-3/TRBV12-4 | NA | ASSLARTGNQPQH
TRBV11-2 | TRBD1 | ASSRTAGDSSYEQY
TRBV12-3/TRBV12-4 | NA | ASSLRGTKGA
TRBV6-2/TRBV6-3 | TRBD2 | ASSYTGTTTDTQY